The 2 T cell receptor beta chains below were found in one sample sequenced in a study of CD8 T cells in ankylosing spondylitis. TCRdb redid the calling of the 5' RACE reads with MiXCR, one entry per CDR3 protein. The profile shows around 250,000 distinct CDR3 sequences, about a sixth of them singletons. Sequences were obtained from blood, either unsorted or a sorted T cell fraction (not recorded which). Receptor source: a male donor with ankylosing spondylitis or in good health (not recorded which).

V usage is TRBV4-1 and J usage is TRBJ1-2; D unclear. V lost 1 base and J lost 8, with 11 bases in between. Germline values: CDR1 MGHRA, CDR2 YSYEKL. The CDR3 has 13 residues. CDR3 DNA sequence: TGCGCCAGCAGCCAAGGGGCCCAGTACGGCTACACCTTC. Translating gives CASSQGAQYGYTF.

The V call is TRBV14, the J call TRBJ2-7; 10 positions match TRBD2. The CDR3 is made up of 15 amino acids. Germline CDR1 and CDR2: SGHDN and FVKESK. Germline trimming cut 1 base from V and 6 bases from J; bases unmatched to any gene: 6. The DNA for the CDR3 is TGTGCCAGCAGCCAAGTTGCTAGCGGGAGAGGCGAGCAGTACTTC. Translation: CASSQVASGRGEQYF. Based on the CDR3 plus reference TRBV14 and TRBJ2-7, the full variable domain is EAGVTQFPSHSVIEKGQTVTLRCDPISGHDNLYWYRRVMGKEIKFLLHFVKESKQDESGMPNNRFLAERTGGTYSTLKVQPAELEDSGVYFCASSQVASGRGEQYFGPGTRLTVT.